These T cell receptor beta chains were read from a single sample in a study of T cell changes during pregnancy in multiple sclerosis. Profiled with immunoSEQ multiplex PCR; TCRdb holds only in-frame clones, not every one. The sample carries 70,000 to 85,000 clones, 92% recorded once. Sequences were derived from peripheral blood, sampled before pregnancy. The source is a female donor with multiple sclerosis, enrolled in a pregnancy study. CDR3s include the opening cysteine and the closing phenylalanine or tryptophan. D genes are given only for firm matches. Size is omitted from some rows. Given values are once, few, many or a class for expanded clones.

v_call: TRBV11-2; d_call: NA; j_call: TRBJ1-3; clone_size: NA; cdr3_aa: CASSLGGWESGNTIYF; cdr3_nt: TGTGCCAGCAGCTTAGGAGGGTGGGAGTCTGGAAACACCATATATTTT
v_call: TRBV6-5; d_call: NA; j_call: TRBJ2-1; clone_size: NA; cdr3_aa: CASMAGSSYNEQFF; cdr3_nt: TGTGCCAGCATGGCGGGGAGCTCCTACAATGAGCAGTTCTTC
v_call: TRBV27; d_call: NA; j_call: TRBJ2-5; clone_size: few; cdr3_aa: CASCGANQETQYF; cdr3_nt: TGTGCCAGTTGCGGGGCGAATCAAGAGACCCAGTACTTC
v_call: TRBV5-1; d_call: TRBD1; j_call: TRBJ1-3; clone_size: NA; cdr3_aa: CASSLETGAGNTIYF; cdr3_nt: TGCGCCAGCAGCTTGGAGACAGGGGCTGGAAACACCATATATTTT
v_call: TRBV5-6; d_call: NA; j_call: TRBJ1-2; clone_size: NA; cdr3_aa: CASSKQSNYGYTF; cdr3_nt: TGTGCCAGCAGCAAACAGTCTAACTATGGCTACACCTTC
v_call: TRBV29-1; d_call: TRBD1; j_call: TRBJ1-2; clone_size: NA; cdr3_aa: CSGGQGEGYGYTF; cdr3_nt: TGCAGCGGCGGACAGGGTGAGGGCTATGGCTACACCTTC
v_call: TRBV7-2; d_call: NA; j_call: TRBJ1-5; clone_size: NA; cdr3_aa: CASSLINFDQPQHF; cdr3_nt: TGTGCCAGCAGCTTAATAAACTTTGATCAGCCCCAGCATTTT
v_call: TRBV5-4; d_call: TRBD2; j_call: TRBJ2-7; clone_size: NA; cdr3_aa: CASSGIAGGIYEQYF; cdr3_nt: TGTGCCAGCAGCGGCATAGCGGGGGGAATCTACGAGCAGTACTTC
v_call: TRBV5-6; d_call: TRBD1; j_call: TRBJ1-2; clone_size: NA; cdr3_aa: CASSKGQGKGGYTF; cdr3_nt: TGTGCCAGCAGCAAGGGACAGGGGAAAGGTGGCTACACCTTC
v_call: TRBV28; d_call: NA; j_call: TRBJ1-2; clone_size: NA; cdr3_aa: CASSFYSYGYTF; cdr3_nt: TGTGCCAGCAGTTTTTACAGCTATGGCTACACCTTC
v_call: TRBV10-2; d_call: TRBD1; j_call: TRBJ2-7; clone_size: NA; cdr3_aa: CASGAVRGLYEQYF; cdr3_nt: TGCGCCAGCGGGGCCGTAAGGGGGCTCTACGAGCAGTACTTC
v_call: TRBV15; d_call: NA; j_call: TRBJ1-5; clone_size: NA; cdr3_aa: CATSSTTGTIFSNQPQHF; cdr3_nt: TGTGCCACCAGCAGTACCACAGGGACTATATTTAGCAATCAGCCCCAGCATTTT
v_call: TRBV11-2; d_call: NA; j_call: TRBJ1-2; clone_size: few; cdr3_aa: CATPYGYTF; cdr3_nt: TGTGCCACCCCTTATGGCTACACCTTC
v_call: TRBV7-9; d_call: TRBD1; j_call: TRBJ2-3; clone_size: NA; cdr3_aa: CASSPRQGENTDTQYF; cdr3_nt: TGTGCCAGCAGCCCTCGACAGGGGGAGAATACAGATACGCAGTATTTT
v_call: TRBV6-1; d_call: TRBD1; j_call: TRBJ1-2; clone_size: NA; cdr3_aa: CASREGGQGYGYTF; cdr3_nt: TGTGCCAGCAGGGAAGGGGGACAGGGATATGGCTACACCTTC
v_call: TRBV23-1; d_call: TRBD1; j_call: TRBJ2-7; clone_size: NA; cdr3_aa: CASSQSFRGRPYEQYF; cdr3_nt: TGCGCCAGCAGTCAATCATTCAGGGGGCGCCCCTACGAGCAGTACTTC
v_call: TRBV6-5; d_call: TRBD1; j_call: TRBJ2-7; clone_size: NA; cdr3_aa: CASSYSGTGPYEQYF; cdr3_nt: TGTGCCAGCAGTTACTCCGGGACAGGACCCTACGAGCAGTACTTC
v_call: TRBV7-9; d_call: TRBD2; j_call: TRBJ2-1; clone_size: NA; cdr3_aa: CASSRGLAGGINEQFF; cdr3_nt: TGTGCCAGCAGCCGGGGACTAGCGGGGGGCATCAATGAGCAGTTCTTC
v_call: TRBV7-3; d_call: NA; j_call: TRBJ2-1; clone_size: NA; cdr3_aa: CASSPTHDGNNEQFF; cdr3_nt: TGTGCCAGCAGCCCCACCCACGACGGGAACAATGAGCAGTTCTTC
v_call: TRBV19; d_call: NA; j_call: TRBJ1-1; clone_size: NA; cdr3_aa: CASSALRSESEAFF; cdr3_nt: TGTGCCAGTAGTGCCCTCCGGTCGGAGTCTGAAGCTTTCTTT
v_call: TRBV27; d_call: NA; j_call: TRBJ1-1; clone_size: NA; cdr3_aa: CASSPGLNTEAFF; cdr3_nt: TGTGCCAGCAGTCCTGGCCTGAACACTGAAGCTTTCTTT
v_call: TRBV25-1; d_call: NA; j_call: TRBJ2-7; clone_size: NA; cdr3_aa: CASSEWGGTYEQYF; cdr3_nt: TGTGCCAGCAGTGAATGGGGCGGGACCTACGAGCAGTACTTC
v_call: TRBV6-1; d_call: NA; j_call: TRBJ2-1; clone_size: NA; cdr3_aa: CASIRDTGGNEQFF; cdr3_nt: TGTGCCAGCATACGGGACACTGGTGGCAATGAGCAGTTCTTC
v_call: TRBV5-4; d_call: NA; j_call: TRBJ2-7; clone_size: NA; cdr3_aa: CASSLATSEQYF; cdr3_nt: TGTGCCAGCAGCTTGGCGACTAGCGAGCAGTACTTC
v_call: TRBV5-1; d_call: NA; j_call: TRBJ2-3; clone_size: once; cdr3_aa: CASSFYLGGGLVDTQYF; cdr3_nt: TGCGCCAGCAGCTTCTACCTGGGTGGAGGGCTGGTGGATACGCAGTATTTT
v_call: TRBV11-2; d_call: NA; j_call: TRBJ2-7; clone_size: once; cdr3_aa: CASSPSYYEQYF; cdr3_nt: TGTGCCAGCAGCCCCTCCTACTACGAGCAGTACTTC
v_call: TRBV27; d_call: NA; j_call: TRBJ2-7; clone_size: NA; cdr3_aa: CASSLQGEDYEQYF; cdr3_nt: TGTGCCAGCAGTTTACAGGGGGAGGACTACGAGCAGTACTTC
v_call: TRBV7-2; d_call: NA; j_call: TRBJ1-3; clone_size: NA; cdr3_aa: CASSLSTGANSGNTIYF; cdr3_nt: TGTGCCAGCAGCTTGTCGACAGGTGCCAACTCTGGAAACACCATATATTTT
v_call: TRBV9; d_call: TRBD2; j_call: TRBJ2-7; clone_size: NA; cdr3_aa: CASSSPRDSGGGEQYF; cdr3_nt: TGTGCCAGCAGCTCCCCGCGGGATAGCGGGGGCGGCGAGCAGTACTTC
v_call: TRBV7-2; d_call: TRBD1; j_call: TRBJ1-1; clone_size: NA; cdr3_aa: CASSLATGRAFF; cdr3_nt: TGTGCCAGCAGCTTAGCGACAGGGAGAGCTTTCTTT
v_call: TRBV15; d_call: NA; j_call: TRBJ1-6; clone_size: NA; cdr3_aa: CATSPDSPYNSPLHF; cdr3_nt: TGTGCCACCAGCCCAGACAGCCCCTATAATTCACCCCTCCACTTT
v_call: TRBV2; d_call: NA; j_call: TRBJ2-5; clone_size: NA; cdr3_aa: CASIGGGSQETQYF; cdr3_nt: TGTGCCAGCATAGGGGGGGGCAGCCAAGAGACCCAGTACTTC
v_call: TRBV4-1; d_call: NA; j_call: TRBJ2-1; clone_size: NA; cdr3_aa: CASSQGWGQGSFRSLPPVEFF; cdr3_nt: NA
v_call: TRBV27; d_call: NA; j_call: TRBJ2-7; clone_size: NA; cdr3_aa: CASSWAGATYEQYF; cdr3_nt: TGTGCCAGCAGTTGGGCAGGGGCTACCTACGAGCAGTACTTC
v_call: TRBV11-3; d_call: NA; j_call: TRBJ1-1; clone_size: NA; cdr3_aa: CASSLRPGTEAFF; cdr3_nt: TGTGCCAGCAGCTTACGCCCGGGCACTGAAGCTTTCTTT
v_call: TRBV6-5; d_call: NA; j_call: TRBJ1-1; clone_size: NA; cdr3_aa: CASSFDSPLYTEAFF; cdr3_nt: TGTGCCAGCAGTTTCGACAGCCCTTTGTACACTGAAGCTTTCTTT
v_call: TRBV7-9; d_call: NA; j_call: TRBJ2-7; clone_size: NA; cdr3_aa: CASSLEGGAVF; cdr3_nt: TGTGCCAGCAGCTTAGAAGGTGGGGCAGTCTTC
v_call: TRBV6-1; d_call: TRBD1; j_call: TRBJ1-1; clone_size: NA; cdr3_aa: CASSVRQGNTEAFF; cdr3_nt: TGTGCCAGCAGTGTCAGACAGGGGAACACTGAAGCTTTCTTT
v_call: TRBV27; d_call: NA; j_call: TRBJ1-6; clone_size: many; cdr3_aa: CASSLGIQTEYNSPLHF; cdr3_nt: TGTGCCAGCAGTTTAGGAATACAGACAGAATATAATTCACCCCTCCACTTT
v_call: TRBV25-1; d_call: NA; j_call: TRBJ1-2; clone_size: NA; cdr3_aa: CASAGVSHGYTF; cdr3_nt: TGTGCCAGCGCAGGGGTATCTCACGGCTACACCTTC
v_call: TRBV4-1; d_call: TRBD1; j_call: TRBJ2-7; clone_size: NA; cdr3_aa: CASSQGDRGYEQYF; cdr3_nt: TGCGCCAGCAGCCAGGGAGACAGGGGCTACGAGCAGTACTTC
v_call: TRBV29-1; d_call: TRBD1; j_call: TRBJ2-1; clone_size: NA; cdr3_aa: CSVDRGRGGSEQFF; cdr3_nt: TGCAGCGTGGACAGGGGGCGGGGGGGCAGTGAGCAGTTCTTC
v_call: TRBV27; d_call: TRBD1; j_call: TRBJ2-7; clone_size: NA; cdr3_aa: CASSFAGTDFSEQYF; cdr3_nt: TGTGCCAGCAGTTTCGCCGGGACAGACTTCAGTGAGCAGTACTTC
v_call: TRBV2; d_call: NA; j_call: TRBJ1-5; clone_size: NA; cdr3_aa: CASSEKGGGPNQPQHF; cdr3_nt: TGTGCCAGCAGTGAAAAGGGCGGGGGCCCCAATCAGCCCCAGCATTTT
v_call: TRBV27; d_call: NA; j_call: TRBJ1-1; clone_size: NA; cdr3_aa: CASSLGPGVYTEAFF; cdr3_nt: TGTGCCAGCAGTTTAGGGCCAGGTGTGTACACTGAAGCTTTCTTT
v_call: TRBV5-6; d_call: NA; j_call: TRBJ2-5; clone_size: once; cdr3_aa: CASSSGGETQYF; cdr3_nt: TGTGCCAGCAGCTCCGGTGGAGAGACCCAGTACTTC
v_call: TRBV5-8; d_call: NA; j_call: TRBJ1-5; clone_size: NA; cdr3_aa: CASSPLSGGQPQHF; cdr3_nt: TGTGCCAGCAGCCCCCTGTCGGGGGGTCAGCCCCAGCATTTT